Listed here is a single T cell receptor (beta chain). Its cognate antigen is unknown. This entry belongs to a study of shared clonotypes between healthy human individuals. CDR1 SGHDT and CDR2 YYEEEE come from the germline V gene. V was pared by 2 bases and J by 0 bases, with 14 bases between. This CDR3 comprises 16 residues. Study outcomes and limitations: Even with large depth, rarefaction showed that sorted-subset sequencing was incomplete.

Here immunoSEQ multiplex PCR was the method, and the copy in TCRdb shows in-frame clones only, minus some. The table lists about 2.4 million clones, 93% of them singletons, with 0.36% in the top ten. The sequencing input was naive CD4+ T cells from PBMCs. Subset denoted: CD45RA+ positively selected. This TCR was recovered from a man between 18 and 35 years old in good health. Some clones in this sample may be carry-over from other donors' samples. The V gene is TRBV5-6, the J gene TRBJ1-2; maybe TRBD1 (5 bases). The CDR3 spells CASSFRGISANYGYTF. The CDR3 DNA reads as TGTGCCAGCAGCTTCCGGGGCATAAGCGCTAACTATGGCTACACCTTC.